One and the same sample provided the 27 T cell receptor beta chains below, sequenced in a study of post-analysis software for immune sequencing data. Study-wide results and limits: Higher frequency in patients than in controls was seen for about five TRBV segments, with TRBV5-6, TRBV5-1 and TRBV20-1 among them.

Unique molecular identifiers had been added to the TCR beta cDNA libraries. Each CDR3 protein gets one entry after TCRdb re-called the PCR reads with MiXCR. Seen here are around 180,000 distinct CDR3 sequences, 30% observed once, and the top ten hold about 1.6%. These receptors are not linked to any known antigen. The sample was blood. Receptors were obtained from a girl aged 10-17 years with multiple sclerosis.

A remark on this clonotype: One junction end does not reproduce the germline sequence, and a read error may be involved. The rearrangement joins TRBV7-6 to TRBJ2-6, with TRBD1 as a possible D gene (5 bases). CDR3 length: 15 residues. The germline CDR1 and CDR2 sequences are SGHVS and FNYEAQ. CDR3 nucleotides: TGTGCCAACAGCGCCACAGGCTCTGGGGCCAACGTCCTGACTTTC. It translates to CANSATGSGANVLTF.

The sample holds a few counts of this clonotype. The junction departs from germline at one end; a sequencing error may be responsible. CDR3 sequence reads: CASSLDLWSSGANNEQFF. The CDR3 nucleotides read TGTGCCAGCAGTTTAGATTTGTGGTCTAGCGGGGCAAACAATGAGCAGTTCTTC. V is TRBV7-2 and J is TRBJ2-1; 9 nucleotides agree with TRBD2. The germline CDR1 and CDR2 sequences are SGHTA and FQGNSA. CDR3 length: 18 residues.

This clonotype came up many times. J is TRBJ2-7 and V is TRBV6-5, with D uncertain. The CDR3 runs to 15 residues. Per the germline V gene, CDR1 is MNHEY and CDR2 is SVGAGI. Trimming stripped 6 bases from V and 2 bases from J, with 17 bases between. As DNA, the CDR3 is TGTGCCAGCAGCCCAATAGAGCGCTTAACCTACGAGCAGTACTTC. Translation: CASSPIERLTYEQYF.

This clonotype is a singleton in its sample. The chain has TRBV20-1 and TRBJ1-5; tentative D call: TRBD1 (5 bases). Trimming took off 0 bases at V and 7 bases at J, with 16 bases between the two ends. The CDR3 covers 15 residues. Germline CDR1 DFQATT, CDR2 SNEGSKA (reference sequence). CDR3 nucleotide sequence: TGCAGTGCTAGAGATTTACGCGGGGGTGGCCAGCCCCAGCATTTT. Translation: CSARDLRGGGQPQHF.

V and J are TRBV5-1 and TRBJ2-1; 10 bases map to TRBD2. Losses at the gene ends were 1 base for V and 3 bases for J; bases not matched to a gene: 1. Germline V gene lookup returns CDR1 SGHRS and CDR2 YFSETQ. CDR3 size: 15 residues. CDR3 bases: TGCGCCAGCAGCTTGACTAGCGGGGACTACAATGAGCAGTTCTTC. Encoded protein: CASSLTSGDYNEQFF. The full variable domain, in which reference TRBV5-1 and TRBJ2-1 provide the parts outside the CDR3, is KAGVTQTPRYLIKTRGQQVTLSCSPISGHRSVSWYQQTPGQGLQFLFEYFSETQRNKGNFPGRFSGRQFSNSRSEMNVSTLELGDSALYLCASSLTSGDYNEQFFGPGTRLTVL.

This clonotype showed up just a few times. The chain has TRBV7-3 and TRBJ2-1; D is uncertain. V was clipped by 5 bases and J by 4 bases, with 18 bases between them. The CDR3 has 16 amino acids. Germline lookup yields CDR1 SGHTA and CDR2 FQGTGA. CDR3 residues: CASSLQAFQPYNEQFF. The CDR3 bases are TGTGCCAGCAGCCTCCAGGCATTCCAGCCGTACAATGAGCAGTTCTTC. The full variable domain, completed using reference TRBV7-3 and TRBJ2-1, is GAGVSQTPSNKVTEKGKYVELRCDPISGHTALYWYRQSLGQGPEFLIYFQGTGAADDSGLPNDRFFAVRPEGSVSTLKIQRTERGDSAVYLCASSLQAFQPYNEQFFGPGTRLTVL.

This clonotype has ten or more counts. The genes are TRBV11-2 and TRBJ2-7; 10 bases line up with TRBD2. This CDR3 has 14 residues. With V trimmed by 1 base and J by 6 bases, 3 bases remained unmatched. CDR1 and CDR2 from the germline V gene are SGHAT and FQNNGV. The CDR3 DNA sequence: TGTGCCAGCAGCTTAGGACTAGCGGGTTCCGAGCAGTACTTC. Translating it yields CASSLGLAGSEQYF. The full variable domain, rest sourced from reference TRBV11-2 and TRBJ2-7, is EAGVAQSPRYKIIEKRQSVAFWCNPISGHATLYWYQQILGQGPKLLIQFQNNGVVDDSQLPKDRFSAERLKGVDSTLKIQPAKLEDSAVYLCASSLGLAGSEQYFGPGTRLTVT.

In its sample, this clonotype was seen many times. The rearrangement joins TRBV28 to TRBJ2-7; D could derive from TRBD1 or TRBD2 (5 bases each). Germline V gene lookup returns CDR1 MDHEN and CDR2 SYDVKM. V shed 9 bases and J shed 6 bases, with 21 bases lying between them. The CDR3 has 14 residues. CDR3 protein: CASRGDAGFVEQYF. In nucleotides, the CDR3 is TGTGCCAGTCGTGGGGACGCCGGGTTTGTCGAGCAGTACTTC.

In its sample, this clonotype was seen many times. The rearrangement uses TRBV11-2 and TRBJ2-3; TRBD2 agrees at 8 bases. This CDR3 is built from 15 residues. CDR1 is SGHAT, CDR2 FQNNGV, per germline. The ends lost 4 bases at V and 2 bases at J; junction bases unmatched: 5. DNA of the CDR3: TGTGCCAGCAGCTACGGGACTAGGATCACAGATACGCAGTATTTT. Its protein is CASSYGTRITDTQYF.

This clonotype was seen a few times. The rearrangement joins TRBV3-1 to TRBJ2-7, with TRBD1 as a possible D gene (7 bases). CDR1 is LGHDT, CDR2 YNNKEL, per germline (reference sequence). Between the trimmed V and J ends, which lost 4 bases and 5 bases, there was a span of 15 bases. The CDR3 covers 14 residues. The CDR3 loop is CASSRVEGANEQYF. As DNA, the CDR3 is TGTGCCAGCAGCCGGGTGGAGGGGGCCAACGAGCAGTACTTC.

This chain uses TRBV6-8 with TRBJ2-1; tentative D call: TRBD2 (5 bases). V lost 6 bases and J lost 7, with 22 bases in between. CDR1 is MNHGY and CDR2 is SAAAGT in the germline V gene. This CDR3 spans 16 amino acids. The CDR3 region has the DNA TGTGCCAGCAGCCTGAGGCGGGTCGGATTCCCAAATGAGCAGTTCTTC. Encoded protein: CASSLRRVGFPNEQFF.

In the case of this clonotype: This likely comes from a read error, as the CDR3 has no conserved phenylalanine or tryptophan at its end. The rearrangement joins TRBV7-2 to TRBJ2-3, with D possibly being TRBD2 (6 bases). Trimming removed 5 bases from V and 2 bases from J, with 14 bases in between. The CDR3 runs to 15 residues. Germline CDR1 and CDR2: SGHTA and FQGNSA. CDR3 bases: TGTGCCAGCAGCCCTCCGGAGCGGGTCACAGATACGCAGTATGTT. It translates to CASSPPERVTDTQYV.

This chain uses TRBV6-6 with TRBJ2-1, with TRBD2 matching over 8 bases. Germline-derived CDR1 and CDR2 are MNHNY and SVGAGI (reference sequence). The CDR3 has 15 amino acids. V shed 2 bases, J shed 3 bases, and the junction held 3 bases outside the gene matches. The CDR3 coding sequence is TGTGCCAGCAGTTACGGAGCGGGAGTCTACAATGAGCAGTTCTTC. Residues: CASSYGAGVYNEQFF.

This clonotype was counted at least ten times. This chain links TRBV4-1 with TRBJ2-7; 14 positions agree with TRBD2. The germline V gene has CDR1 MGHRA and CDR2 YSYEKL. The CDR3 runs to 16 residues. Losses at the gene ends were 4 bases for V and 3 bases for J; bases not matched to a gene: 5. CDR3 DNA: TGCGCCAGCAGCCCTCCGGGACTAGCGGGAGTCTACGAGCAGTACTTC. This translates into CASSPPGLAGVYEQYF.

This clonotype was picked up many times. The chain uses TRBV10-3 and TRBJ2-1, with 8 bases fitting TRBD1. With V trimmed by 6 bases and J by 1 base, 8 bases remained unmatched. CDR3 length: 16 residues. In germline, CDR1 is ENHRY, CDR2 SYGVKD. The DNA for the CDR3 is TGTGCCATCAGCCCGGGACAGGTGAAGTCCTACAATGAGCAGTTCTTC. Amino acids: CAISPGQVKSYNEQFF.

This chain uses TRBV16 with TRBJ1-5; TRBD1 matches at 7 bases. This CDR3 has 15 amino acids. V shed 1 base and J 7 bases; nucleotides not matched to a gene: 7. Per the germline V gene, CDR1 is KGHSY and CDR2 is FQNENV. The CDR3 is CASSQFGGGEQPQHF. CDR3 nucleotide sequence: TGTGCCAGCAGCCAATTCGGAGGGGGCGAGCAGCCCCAGCATTTT.

This clonotype was picked up many times. The CDR3: CASSLGLAGRNKNIQYF. Here the CDR3 DNA reads TGCGCCAGCAGCCTTGGGCTAGCGGGGAGAAACAAAAACATTCAGTACTTC. The chain links TRBV4-1 to TRBJ2-4, with TRBD2 matching 9 bases. CDR3 size: 17 residues. Germline CDR1 and CDR2: MGHRA and YSYEKL. V lost 4 bases and J lost 3; bases outside the gene matches: 10.

The sample holds a few counts of this clonotype. This chain uses TRBV28 with TRBJ2-7, with D hard to call. The CDR3 runs 12 residues. Germline CDR1 reads MDHEN; CDR2 reads SYDVKM. Trimming stripped 8 bases from V and 3 bases from J, with 11 bases between. This CDR3 is CASGSGYYEQYF. DNA for the CDR3: TGTGCCAGCGGTTCGGGCTACTACGAGCAGTACTTC.

Comment on this clonotype: This clone may be a read error of a much larger clone one base away. In nucleotides, the CDR3 is TGTGCCAGCAGTTCGGCTGCGAACTCCTACAATGAGCAGTTCTTC. Protein: CASSSAANSYNEQFF. The chain links TRBV27 to TRBJ2-1; D remains unclear. Germline V gives CDR1 MNHEY, CDR2 SMNVEV (reference sequence). This CDR3 has 15 amino acids. The V end was cut by 4 bases, the J end by 0 bases, with 10 bases between.

In regard to this clonotype: This clone may be a read error of a much larger clone one base away. The rearrangement uses TRBV4-1 and TRBJ2-5; no firm D call. CDR3 length: 15 residues. With 5 bases removed from V and 2 bases from J, the gap between germline ends came to 15 bases. Germline V lookup: CDR1 MGHRA, CDR2 YSYEKL. This CDR3 reads CASSGPVTGQETQYF. In DNA, the CDR3 is TGCGCCAGCAGCGGCCCCGTGACCGGACAAGAGACCCAGTACTTC.

The chain couples TRBV10-3 to TRBJ2-3, with D perhaps TRBD2 (5 bases). V lost 0 bases, J lost 6 bases, and 19 bases lay in between. This CDR3 region has 17 residues. The germline CDR1 and CDR2 sequences are ENHRY and SYGVKD. The CDR3 nucleotides are TGTGCCATCAGTGAGTCGACTCGGGTGGCCGGGGTGGATACGCAGTATTTT. Amino acid sequence: CAISESTRVAGVDTQYF.

This clonotype was observed a few times. The V call is TRBV5-1, the J call TRBJ2-1; 7 bases agree with TRBD2. V shed 1 base and J 2 bases; nucleotides not matched to a gene: 6. The CDR3 runs to 16 residues. The germline CDR1 and CDR2 sequences are SGHRS and YFSETQ. DNA for the CDR3: TGCGCCAGCAGCTTGTGGGGAGGGAGTCCCTACAATGAGCAGTTCTTC. Protein sequence: CASSLWGGSPYNEQFF. The full variable domain, its missing parts supplied by reference TRBV5-1 and TRBJ2-1, is KAGVTQTPRYLIKTRGQQVTLSCSPISGHRSVSWYQQTPGQGLQFLFEYFSETQRNKGNFPGRFSGRQFSNSRSEMNVSTLELGDSALYLCASSLWGGSPYNEQFFGPGTRLTVL.

This clonotype came up a few times. The chain's CDR3 is CASTPSSVSYNEQFF. DNA of the CDR3: TGTGCCAGCACCCCATCTAGCGTTTCCTACAATGAGCAGTTCTTC. The chain employs TRBV12-3 or TRBV12-4 and TRBJ2-1; possible D gene TRBD2, 6 bases. V was shortened by 7 bases and J by 1 base, with 14 bases between the two germline ends. The CDR3 is 15 residues long.

This clonotype was picked up a small number of times. J is TRBJ2-1 and V is TRBV5-1; 9 bases line up with TRBD2. Near its end, the DNA agrees better with TRBJ2-7, so the J call may be wrong. The germline V gene has CDR1 SGHRS and CDR2 YFSETQ. This CDR3 spans 20 amino acids. In DNA form, the CDR3 reads TGCGCCAGCAGCAGCCGAGCTAGCGGGACCCTAACGAGCTCCTACAATGAGCAGTACTTC. This gives the protein CASSSRASGTLTSSYNEQYF.

The sample holds a few counts of this clonotype. The rearrangement uses TRBV12-5 and TRBJ2-3; the D is unclear. The ends were cut back, 4 bases at V and 0 bases at J, with 8 bases in the middle. Per germline, CDR1 LGHNT and CDR2 FRNRAP. The CDR3 is 14 residues long. CDR3 bases: TGTGCTAGTGGTTGGCCGCCGAGCACAGATACGCAGTATTTT. Protein sequence: CASGWPPSTDTQYF. The complete variable domain, with remaining parts taken from reference TRBV12-5 and TRBJ2-3, reads DARVTQTPRHKVTEMGQEVTMRCQPILGHNTVFWYRQTMMQGLELLAYFRNRAPLDDSGMPKDRFSAEMPDATLATLKIQPSEPRDSAVYFCASGWPPSTDTQYFGPGTRLTVL.

Remarks on this clonotype: With a much larger clone just one base away, this may be a read error. The chain joins TRBV6-6 to TRBJ2-7; D is possibly TRBD1 or TRBD2 (6 bases each). This CDR3 contains 14 residues. V was trimmed by 4 bases and J by 3 bases, leaving 13 bases between them. Germline V gives CDR1 MNHNY, CDR2 SVGAGI (reference sequence). The CDR3 sequence: CASSCGDTNYEQYF. CDR3 nucleotide sequence: TGTGCCAGCAGTTGCGGGGACACTAACTACGAGCAGTACTTC.

The chain couples TRBV5-1 to TRBJ1-2, with D possibly being TRBD1 (6 bases). There are 16 residues in the CDR3. From germline, CDR1 is SGHRS and CDR2 YFSETQ. V shed 4 bases and J shed 0 bases, with 16 bases lying between them. The CDR3 DNA follows: TGCGCCAGCAGCCCGAGTGGACAGTTAGCTAACTATGGCTACACCTTC. Translation: CASSPSGQLANYGYTF.